The T cell receptor (beta chain) described here comes from a study of blood T cell repertoires in COVID-19. Study-level information: In each case, the material was cDNA or gDNA derived from T cells, B-cell-depleted T cells, or PBMCs.

With 4 bases clipped from V and 5 bases from J, the junction kept 10 bases outside the gene matches. Germline CDR1 is SGHRS and CDR2 is YFSETQ. The length of the CDR3 is 15 residues. Method: immunoSEQ multiplex PCR; TCRdb's copy keeps in-frame clones and lacks some. The data show around 84,000 clones, around 88% seen once. The chain is built from TRBV5-1 and TRBJ2-3; 7 nucleotides align to TRBD1. The clonotype comes from a man aged 80 or over with active or convalescent COVID-19. Sequencing was done on a sample of peripheral blood. CDR3 protein: CASSPQGQPGDTQYF. The CDR3 coding sequence is TGCGCCAGCAGCCCACAGGGACAGCCAGGAGATACGCAGTATTTT.